Listed here is a single T cell receptor beta chain. Its antigen is currently unknown. The data derive from a study of CD8 T cells in ankylosing spondylitis. Via MiXCR, TCRdb re-called the 5' RACE reads, giving one row per CDR3 protein. The repertoire includes more than 650,000 distinct CDR3 sequences, about 11% of them detected once, and roughly 0.51% sits in the top ten. General observations from the study: One TCR beta motif, made up of seven to nine highly homologous variants, appeared characteristic of ankylosing spondylitis blood.

V dropped 2 bases and J dropped 5 bases, with 7 bases sitting between them. The CDR3 sequence is 12 residues long. Germline CDR1 reads LGHDT; CDR2 reads YNNKEL (reference sequence). Sequencing used blood, either unsorted or a sorted T cell fraction (not recorded which). The chain combines TRBV3-1 with TRBJ2-7, with TRBD2 as a possible D gene (6 bases). This TCR was recovered from a male donor with ankylosing spondylitis. CDR3 in amino acids: CASSQTSNEQYF. CDR3 sequence (DNA): TGTGCCAGCAGCCAAACTAGCAACGAGCAGTACTTC.